One and the same sample provided the 19 T cell receptor beta chains below, sequenced in a study of blood T cell repertoires in COVID-19. Libraries were prepared by immunoSEQ multiplex PCR; TCRdb keeps only in-frame clonotypes and omits some of them. Among around 220,000 clones listed, around 88% were seen once. Specimen: peripheral blood. The receptors shown here come from a man in his late teens or twenties with active or convalescent COVID-19.

The chain recombines TRBV7-9 with TRBJ1-1; the D is unclear. The CDR3 has 15 amino acids. From germline, CDR1 is SEHNR and CDR2 FQNEAQ (reference sequence). V lost 7 bases and J lost 1, with 16 bases in between. CDR3 protein: CASTTPPGRNTEAFF. The CDR3 nucleotides read TGTGCCAGCACGACGCCACCGGGTCGGAACACTGAAGCTTTCTTT.

The genes are TRBV5-1 and TRBJ2-4; 10 nucleotides line up with TRBD1. CDR1 is SGHRS, CDR2 YFSETQ, per germline. J lost 6 bases, V lost 4 bases, and 7 bases had no gene match. This CDR3 is built from 15 residues. CDR3 in amino acids: CASSLQTGGANIQYF. The CDR3 DNA sequence: TGCGCCAGCAGCCTGCAGACAGGGGGCGCAAACATTCAGTACTTC.

The V and J genes are TRBV7-2 and TRBJ2-1, with D unresolved. Germline V gene lookup returns CDR1 SGHTA and CDR2 FQGNSA. This CDR3 has 13 amino acids. Trimming shortened V by 3 bases and J by 5 bases, and 8 bases separated the two germline ends. Written as DNA, the CDR3 is TGTGCCAGCAGCTTCGTAGCTAACAATGAGCAGTTCTTC. Its protein is CASSFVANNEQFF.

This rearrangement joins TRBV11-2 to TRBJ2-5, with TRBD1 matching 7 bases. The CDR3 sequence is 17 residues long. Germline CDR1 reads SGHAT; CDR2 reads FQNNGV. V was clipped by 5 bases and J by 5 bases; unmatched bases: 17. In DNA, the CDR3 is TGTGCCAGCAGCATGGAAACGGGACAGCGGCCTTGGGAGACCCAGTACTTC. Residues: CASSMETGQRPWETQYF.

The chain combines TRBV5-6 with TRBJ2-7, with D maybe TRBD2 (5 bases). Per the germline V gene, CDR1 is SGHDT and CDR2 is YYEEEE. Trimming took 3 bases from V and 0 from J, leaving 16 bases between them. This CDR3 comprises 16 residues. The CDR3 sequence: CASSSSLGRSSYEQYF. The CDR3 DNA reads TGTGCCAGCAGCTCTAGCTTGGGTAGGTCCTCCTACGAGCAGTACTTC.

This clone was detected only a few times. V and J are TRBV6-2 or TRBV6-3 and TRBJ2-7, with D possibly matching TRBD1 (5 bases). The germline V gene encodes CDR1 MNHEY and CDR2 SVGEGT. Trimming shortened V by 7 bases and J by 3 bases, and 19 bases separated the two germline ends. CDR3 size: 15 residues. This CDR3 reads CASNPSRTTYYEQYF. CDR3 coding DNA: TGTGCCAGCAACCCTTCGCGGACAACTTACTACGAGCAGTACTTC.

DNA of the CDR3: TGTGCCAGCAGCCAGGGACAAGTCGCAACTAATGAAAAACTGTTTTTT. It yields the protein CASSQGQVATNEKLFF. The V gene is TRBV5-4, the J gene TRBJ1-4; perhaps TRBD1 as D (6 bases). The V and J ends lost 4 bases and 0 bases respectively, with 13 bases between them. The CDR3 consists of 16 residues. Germline assignment: CDR1 SGHNT and CDR2 YYREEE (reference sequence).

The chain combines TRBV30 with TRBJ1-6; possibly TRBD1 for D (6 bases). From germline, CDR1 is GTSNPN and CDR2 SVGIG (reference sequence). V lost 0 bases to trimming and J lost 7 bases, with 16 bases between them. The CDR3 spans 16 residues. The DNA of the CDR3 is TGTGCCTGGAGTGTAGGGCAGGGGAAGAGGAATTCACCCCTCCACTTT. It yields the protein CAWSVGQGKRNSPLHF.

V and J are TRBV6-5 and TRBJ2-7; the match to TRBD1 covers 11 bases. The junction had 2 bases not matched to a gene; V was cut back by 7 bases and J by 3 bases. There are 13 residues in the CDR3. CDR1 and CDR2 (germline): MNHEY, SVGAGI. For the CDR3, the DNA is TGTGCCAGCATCGGGACAGGGGGCTACGAGCAGTACTTC. As protein: CASIGTGGYEQYF.

This chain links TRBV30 with TRBJ1-5, with a weak D call TRBD1 (5 bases). Germline assignment: CDR1 GTSNPN and CDR2 SVGIG (reference sequence). The CDR3 loop spans 14 amino acids. Between the trimmed V and J ends, which lost 2 bases and 7 bases, there was a span of 15 bases. As DNA, the CDR3 is TGTGCCTGGAGTCATACGGGGGGTGGGCAGCCCCAGCATTTT. It is translated as CAWSHTGGGQPQHF.

V gene TRBV12-3 or TRBV12-4 combines with J gene TRBJ2-1, with no clear D. Trimming took off 3 bases at V and 13 bases at J, with 10 bases between the two ends. The CDR3 extends over 11 amino acids. The CDR3 reads CASSFTGDQFF. CDR3 DNA sequence: TGTGCCAGCAGTTTCACGGGTGACCAGTTCTTC.

A single count supports this clone. V is TRBV5-1 and J is TRBJ2-1; TRBD2 might be the D (5 bases). Germline-derived CDR1 and CDR2 are SGHRS and YFSETQ. V shed 1 base and J shed 1 base, with 15 bases lying between them. CDR3 length: 17 residues. The CDR3 DNA is TGCGCCAGCAGCTTGAGATTTGCGAGAGGGTCCTACAATGAGCAGTTCTTC. Protein sequence: CASSLRFARGSYNEQFF.

The rearrangement joins TRBV30 to TRBJ2-7, with D tentatively TRBD2 (6 bases). Between the trimmed V and J ends, which lost 5 bases and 0 bases, there was a span of 17 bases. The germline V gene encodes CDR1 GTSNPN and CDR2 SVGIG (reference sequence). The length of the CDR3 is 15 residues. As DNA, the CDR3 is TGTGCCTGGGTGCCCGGGACTTCAAGCTCCTACGAGCAGTACTTC. Translating it yields CAWVPGTSSSYEQYF.

This chain uses TRBV2 with TRBJ1-4; no firm D call. The CDR3 loop spans 13 amino acids. Deletions cut 7 bases from V and 8 bases from J, with 14 bases between. Germline values: CDR1 SNHLY, CDR2 FYNNEI. The CDR3 sequence: CASNPRWVEKLFF. Here the CDR3 DNA reads TGTGCCAGCAACCCGCGGTGGGTCGAAAAACTGTTTTTT. Supplemented by reference TRBV2 and TRBJ1-4, the full variable domain reads EPEVTQTPSHQVTQMGQEVILRCVPISNHLYFYWYRQILGQKVEFLVSFYNNEISEKSEIFDDQFSVERPDGSNFTLKIRSTKLEDSAMYFCASNPRWVEKLFFGSGTQLSVL.

The CDR3 sequence: CASSHERGTGELFF. Here the CDR3 DNA reads TGCGCCAGCAGCCATGAACGGGGCACCGGGGAGCTGTTTTTT. The V call is TRBV4-1, the J call TRBJ2-2; D is perhaps TRBD2 (5 bases). The germline V gene encodes CDR1 MGHRA and CDR2 YSYEKL. Deletions cut 3 bases from V and 4 bases from J, with 9 bases between. The CDR3 runs to 14 residues.

The rearrangement links TRBV4-2 to TRBJ1-6; 9 bases match TRBD1. Germline V gene sequence: CDR1 LGHNA, CDR2 YNFKEQ. Trimming removed 0 bases from V and 7 bases from J; junction bases left unmatched: 7. The CDR3 sequence is 17 residues long. CDR3 sequence (DNA): TGTGCCAGCAGCCAAGACCCGGGACAGGGAGTAAATTCACCCCTCCACTTT. Translating it yields CASSQDPGQGVNSPLHF.

The rearrangement uses TRBV6-2 or TRBV6-3 and TRBJ1-4; 9 bases line up with TRBD1. Germline V gene lookup returns CDR1 MNHEY and CDR2 SVGEGT. CDR3 length: 14 amino acids. J was trimmed by 5 bases and V by 3 bases; bases with no gene match: 1. CDR3 sequence: CASSYGTGNEKLFF. DNA for the CDR3: TGTGCCAGCAGTTATGGGACAGGGAATGAAAAACTGTTTTTT.

This clone was recorded only once. The rearrangement uses TRBV6-6 and TRBJ1-1; the D is unclear. The CDR3 covers 14 residues. The germline V gene encodes CDR1 MNHNY and CDR2 SVGAGI (reference sequence). Between the trimmed V and J ends, which lost 1 base and 0 bases, there was a span of 6 bases. DNA for the CDR3: TGTGCCAGCAGTTACTTGGCAGTGAACACTGAAGCTTTCTTT. Translating gives CASSYLAVNTEAFF.

The CDR3 is CASSVEEGGSYEQYF. CDR3 nucleotides: TGTGCCAGCAGCGTTGAGGAGGGAGGTAGCTACGAGCAGTACTTC. The chain employs TRBV9 and TRBJ2-7; TRBD2 might be the D (6 bases). The CDR3 extends over 15 amino acids. Germline assignment: CDR1 SGDLS and CDR2 YYNGEE. Trimming took off 2 bases at V and 3 bases at J, with 15 bases between the two ends.